The 28 T cell receptor beta chains below come from one sample, sequenced in a study of blood T cell repertoires in COVID-19. Sequencing was performed with immunoSEQ multiplex PCR; in TCRdb, only in-frame clones are kept and a portion is missing. Of around 230,000 clones listed, about 81% are singletons. The sequencing sample was made of PBMCs or T cells enriched from blood (not recorded which). These receptors were taken from a middle-aged man who had recovered from COVID-19.

V is TRBV19 and J is TRBJ2-4; D is unclear. There are 14 residues in the CDR3. V shed 3 bases and J shed 7 bases, with 13 bases lying between them. Germline CDR1 reads LNHDA; CDR2 reads SQIVND (reference sequence). This chain's CDR3 is CASSILTRPNIQYF. The CDR3 region has the DNA TGTGCCAGTAGTATTCTGACACGTCCGAACATTCAGTACTTC.

V and J are TRBV5-1 and TRBJ2-4; D is perhaps TRBD1 (6 bases). The CDR3 is made up of 13 amino acids. The V end was cut by 4 bases, the J end by 8 bases, with 13 bases between. Germline assignment: CDR1 SGHRS and CDR2 YFSETQ. CDR3 amino acids: CASSVQGLDIQYF. The CDR3 DNA sequence: TGCGCCAGCAGCGTACAGGGTCTGGACATTCAGTACTTC.

This chain joins TRBV5-5 and TRBJ2-7; D possibly corresponds to TRBD1 (5 bases). Germline CDR1 reads SGHKS; CDR2 reads YYEKEE (reference sequence). V was shortened by 2 bases and J by 7 bases, with 22 bases between the two germline ends. The CDR3 loop spans 16 amino acids. As DNA, the CDR3 is TGTGCCAGCAGCTTTGATATTTCGCAGGGAAGTAGTGAGCAGTACTTC. Translating gives CASSFDISQGSSEQYF.

The genes are TRBV18 and TRBJ1-1; D possibly corresponds to TRBD1 (5 bases). V was pared by 2 bases and J by 1 base, with 11 bases between. Germline V gene sequence: CDR1 KGHSH, CDR2 LQKENI. The CDR3 has 15 amino acids. CDR3 sequence: CASSPGPRANTEAFF. The CDR3 DNA is TGTGCCAGCTCACCAGGTCCCAGGGCGAACACTGAAGCTTTCTTT.

The genes are TRBV9 and TRBJ2-3; 10 bases line up with TRBD2. The germline CDR1 and CDR2 sequences are SGDLS and YYNGEE. This CDR3 spans 19 amino acids. Germline trimming cut 4 bases from V and 1 base from J; bases unmatched to any gene: 15. The CDR3 DNA reads TGTGCCAGCAGCCCCCAGGGCCTAGCGGGGGTCCTGGGCACAGATACGCAGTATTTT. Amino acids: CASSPQGLAGVLGTDTQYF. The full variable domain, completed using reference TRBV9 and TRBJ2-3, is DSGVTQTPKHLITATGQRVTLRCSPRSGDLSVYWYQQSLDQGLQFLIQYYNGEERAKGNILERFSAQQFPDLHSELNLSSLELGDSALYFCASSPQGLAGVLGTDTQYFGPGTRLTVL.

This chain joins TRBV2 and TRBJ1-2; a weak D match, TRBD1 (6 bases). This CDR3 contains 14 residues. CDR1 and CDR2 (germline): SNHLY, FYNNEI. V was pared by 6 bases and J by 2 bases, with 13 bases between. The CDR3 DNA follows: TGTGCCAGCAGCCCAACTACAGGGAACTATGGCTACACCTTC. Its protein is CASSPTTGNYGYTF.

The gene calls are TRBV12-3 or TRBV12-4 and TRBJ2-1, with TRBD2 as a possible D gene (7 bases). The CDR3 is made up of 13 amino acids. The V gene lost 8 bases and the J gene lost 11 bases, with 19 bases spanning the gap. The CDR3 loop reads CASPGGRGLKQFF. CDR3 nucleotides: TGTGCCAGCCCGGGGGGCCGGGGGCTAAAGCAGTTCTTC.

The chain links TRBV3-1 (or the pseudogene TRBV3-2) to TRBJ2-5; tentative D call: TRBD2 (5 bases). V was cut by 4 bases and J by 0 bases, with 21 bases left in between. Germline CDR1 reads LGHDT; CDR2 reads YNNKEL (reference sequence). The CDR3 length is 18 residues. In DNA, the CDR3 is TGTGCCAGCAGCCGCCGGGTGGGAGCTAGTCCTAACCAAGAGACCCAGTACTTC. Residues: CASSRRVGASPNQETQYF.

The chain couples TRBV19 to TRBJ2-5; D perhaps matches TRBD1 (6 bases). The V end was cut by 6 bases, the J end by 3 bases, with 17 bases between. Germline CDR1 reads LNHDA; CDR2 reads SQIVND (reference sequence). The CDR3 is 15 residues long. CDR3 coding DNA: TGTGCCAGTAGCCAGATACAGGGCTCCAAAGAGACCCAGTACTTC. Encoded protein: CASSQIQGSKETQYF.

J is TRBJ2-1 and V is TRBV12-3 or TRBV12-4, with unresolved D. The CDR3 has 13 residues. Trimming pared 6 bases from V and 2 bases from J, leaving 8 bases between. The CDR3 DNA is TGTGCCAGCAGACAGAGAACCTACAATGAGCAGTTCTTC. It yields the protein CASRQRTYNEQFF.

The rearrangement joins TRBV30 to TRBJ1-5, with D perhaps matching TRBD1 (5 bases). The CDR3 has 15 amino acids. Trimming took 2 bases from V and 7 from J, leaving 18 bases between them. The V gene's germline CDR1 is GTSNPN and CDR2 SVGIG (reference sequence). Here the CDR3 DNA reads TGTGCCTGGAGTAAGGGGACCGGGGGGTCCCAGCCCCAGCATTTT. Translating gives CAWSKGTGGSQPQHF.

A remark on this clone: The same CDR3 arises from other DNA sequences in this sample as well. The genes are TRBV5-1 and TRBJ1-1; 8 positions match TRBD1. The CDR3 has 14 amino acids. Germline CDR1 reads SGHRS; CDR2 reads YFSETQ. The V gene end was trimmed by 3 bases and the J gene end by 1 base; junction bases not matched to a gene: 2. The CDR3 coding sequence is TGCGCCAGCAGCTCACAGGGGGGGAACACTGAAGCTTTCTTT. Its translation: CASSSQGGNTEAFF.

Comments on this clone: The same CDR3 arises from other DNA sequences in this sample as well. The chain recombines TRBV18 with TRBJ1-5, with D maybe TRBD1 (5 bases). V lost 6 bases to trimming and J lost 1 base, with 13 bases between them. CDR3 size: 15 residues. Per germline, CDR1 KGHSH and CDR2 LQKENI. The CDR3 sequence: CASSPGGGSNQPQHF. CDR3 bases: TGTGCCAGCTCCCCGGGGGGGGGAAGCAATCAGCCCCAGCATTTT.

The V call is TRBV7-3, the J call TRBJ2-3; 9 bases map to TRBD1. After removal of 0 bases from V and 1 base from J, the junction contained 8 bases not matched to a gene. The CDR3 spans 18 residues. The germline V gene has CDR1 SGHTA and CDR2 FQGTGA. Here the CDR3 DNA reads TGTGCCAGCAGCTTAACCGGGGGGACAGGGTCTGGCACAGATACGCAGTATTTT. Amino acids: CASSLTGGTGSGTDTQYF.

V and J are TRBV9 and TRBJ1-2; perhaps TRBD1 as D (6 bases). This CDR3 has 15 amino acids. The germline gives CDR1 SGDLS, CDR2 YYNGEE. V was trimmed by 0 bases and J by 2 bases, leaving 11 bases between them. CDR3 sequence: CASSVEAGANYGYTF. In DNA form, the CDR3 reads TGTGCCAGCAGCGTAGAAGCAGGGGCAAACTATGGCTACACCTTC.

In DNA, the CDR3 is TGTGCCAGCAGCTCACTAGGGACAGATACGCAGTATTTT. This translates into CASSSLGTDTQYF. The V and J genes are TRBV5-6 and TRBJ2-3; D may be TRBD2 (5 bases). Trimming pared 3 bases from V and 3 bases from J, leaving 8 bases between. CDR3 length: 13 residues. CDR1 SGHDT and CDR2 YYEEEE come from the germline V gene.

The V call is TRBV11-2, the J call TRBJ2-7; 7 bases match TRBD2. Germline V gene lookup returns CDR1 SGHAT and CDR2 FQNNGV. The junction had 5 bases not matched to a gene; V was cut back by 3 bases and J by 0 bases. This CDR3 comprises 15 residues. The CDR3 DNA reads TGTGCCAGCAGCTTGTTGCGCGGGAGCTCCTACGAGCAGTACTTC. This encodes CASSLLRGSSYEQYF.

There are many counts of this clone. The V and J genes are TRBV10-1 and TRBJ2-2, with TRBD1 as a possible D gene (5 bases). The CDR3 is made up of 12 amino acids. Germline CDR1 is WNHNN and CDR2 is SYGVQD (reference sequence). Trimming stripped 7 bases from V and 5 bases from J, with 8 bases between. DNA of the CDR3: TGCGCCAGCAATCAGGGAACCGGGGAGCTGTTTTTT. This translates into CASNQGTGELFF.

The rearrangement links TRBV11-2 to TRBJ1-6; 9 nucleotides line up with TRBD1. CDR1 and CDR2 (germline): SGHAT, FQNNGV. This CDR3 comprises 16 residues. Trimming removed 3 bases from V and 4 bases from J; junction bases left unmatched: 4. CDR3 residues: CASSLGQGVYNSPLHF. CDR3 DNA sequence: TGTGCCAGCAGCTTGGGACAGGGAGTGTATAATTCACCCCTCCACTTT.

The chain links TRBV24-1 to TRBJ2-3; 7 nucleotides line up with TRBD1. J was trimmed by 4 bases and V by 9 bases; bases with no gene match: 6. Per the germline V gene, CDR1 is KGHDR and CDR2 is SFDVKD. The CDR3 totals 13 residues. The CDR3 bases are TGTGCCACCGGGGGCGGACAGGCAGATACGCAGTATTTT. Amino acids: CATGGGQADTQYF.

V and J are TRBV4-1 and TRBJ1-2, with D maybe TRBD1 (5 bases). Trimming removed 1 base from V and 2 bases from J, with 8 bases in between. The CDR3 length is 14 residues. Germline CDR1 and CDR2: MGHRA and YSYEKL. The CDR3 DNA reads TGCGCCAGCAGCCAAGGACAGATCAACTATGGCTACACCTTC. Translating it yields CASSQGQINYGYTF.

CDR3 sequence: CASSLRTGNPSGELFF. The CDR3 DNA sequence: TGTGCCAGCTCCCTTAGGACAGGGAATCCTTCCGGGGAGCTGTTTTTT. The V and J genes are TRBV18 and TRBJ2-2; TRBD1 agrees at 8 bases. The V gene end was trimmed by 6 bases and the J gene end by 6 bases; junction bases not matched to a gene: 12. The length of the CDR3 is 16 residues. Germline V gene data show CDR1 as KGHSH and CDR2 as LQKENI.

The chain links TRBV5-4 to TRBJ1-4, with a possible D match to TRBD1 (5 bases). The CDR3 consists of 16 residues. Per germline, CDR1 SGHNT and CDR2 YYREEE (reference sequence). The V and J ends lost 4 bases and 0 bases respectively, with 13 bases between them. In DNA form, the CDR3 reads TGTGCCAGCAGCACTAAGTCGGGGGCAACTAATGAAAAACTGTTTTTT. Residues: CASSTKSGATNEKLFF. Drawing the rest from reference TRBV5-4 and TRBJ1-4, the complete variable domain is ETGVTQSPTHLIKTRGQQVTLRCSSQSGHNTVSWYQQALGQGPQFIFQYYREEENGRGNFPPRFSGLQFPNYSSELNVNALELDDSALYLCASSTKSGATNEKLFFGSGTQLSVL.

This chain links TRBV30 with TRBJ1-4; the D gene is possibly TRBD1 (5 bases). This CDR3 contains 14 residues. CDR1 is GTSNPN and CDR2 is SVGIG in the germline V gene (reference sequence). With 1 base removed from V and 7 bases from J, the gap between germline ends came to 13 bases. The CDR3 sequence: CAWSAPGLGEKLFF. CDR3 in DNA: TGTGCCTGGAGTGCACCGGGACTCGGTGAAAAACTGTTTTTT.

J is TRBJ2-7 and V is TRBV11-2, with D unclear. Trimming cost V 3 bases and J 0 bases, with 6 bases left between them. The length of the CDR3 is 13 residues. Germline V gives CDR1 SGHAT, CDR2 FQNNGV. The CDR3 nucleotides are TGTGCCAGCAGCTTTGGCAACTCCTACGAGCAGTACTTC. Its translation: CASSFGNSYEQYF.

The chain uses TRBV29-1 and TRBJ2-1, with D possibly TRBD2 on 5 matching bases. The germline V gene has CDR1 SQVTM and CDR2 ANQGSEA. This CDR3 spans 15 amino acids. V shed 6 bases and J shed 0 bases, with 15 bases lying between them. The CDR3 protein is CSVETRDRSYNEQFF. The CDR3 bases are TGCAGCGTGGAGACGAGGGATCGCTCCTACAATGAGCAGTTCTTC.

This clone occurred a few times. This sequence joins TRBV11-1 and TRBJ1-5; D is possibly TRBD1 (6 bases). CDR1 and CDR2 (germline): SGHAT, FQDESV (reference sequence). The CDR3 contains 15 residues. V was clipped by 1 base and J by 3 bases, with 10 bases between them. In nucleotides, the CDR3 is TGTGCCAGCAGCTTAGGCGGACAGAACAATCAGCCCCAGCATTTT. It encodes CASSLGGQNNQPQHF.

In this sample, this clone turned up once. The V gene is TRBV4-2, the J gene TRBJ2-5, with 8 positions matching TRBD2. The V gene end was trimmed by 2 bases and the J gene end by 2 bases; junction bases not matched to a gene: 10. Per germline, CDR1 LGHNA and CDR2 YNFKEQ. This CDR3 has 17 amino acids. CDR3 sequence (DNA): TGTGCCAGCAGCCAACCCTTGAGCGGGGGAAGTCAAGAGACCCAGTACTTC. It yields the protein CASSQPLSGGSQETQYF.